This T cell receptor (beta chain) was found in a study of tumor and adjacent non-tumor tissue in lung cancer. The study's findings and limits: Compared with tumor, normal lung showed significantly lower TCR diversity.

RNA was extracted from bulk tissue without any cell sorting. Distant lung tissue was collected more than 3 cm away from the tumor edge. Between August and November 2014, newly diagnosed, chemotherapy-naive lung cancer patients underwent thoracic surgery in China. TCRbeta libraries were built with three rounds of nested PCR, modified from ARM-PCR. TCRdb redid the calling of the multiplex PCR reads with MiXCR, one entry per CDR3 protein. The sample records over 80,000 distinct CDR3 sequences, roughly three quarters being singletons. This clonotype was seen repeatedly, ten times or more. Its target is unknown. V lost 1 base and J 3 bases, leaving 9 bases between the germline ends. CDR1 is SGHTA and CDR2 is FQGNSA in the germline V gene. The CDR3 has 14 residues.

The chain links TRBV7-2 to TRBJ1-2; a weak D match, TRBD1 (6 bases). Sequences were obtained from distant non-tumor lung tissue. The origin of this receptor is a woman in her forties or fifties with non-small cell lung cancer. CDR3 coding DNA: TGTGCCAGCAGCTTAGTAGGGGGGGACTATGGCTACACCTTC. Its protein product is CASSLVGGDYGYTF.